These 20 T cell receptor beta chains were sequenced from one sample in a study of graft-versus-host responses after intestinal transplantation. The repertoire was sequenced with immunoSEQ multiplex PCR; TCRdb's copy has only in-frame clones and lacks some. Counted here are 96,000 or so clones, approximately 90% occurring once; the ten biggest clones make up over 0.15%. Which antigens these TCRs recognize remains unknown. The sequencing used unstimulated CD4+ T cells sorted from spleen or lymph node cells, collected before intestinal transplant. The receptors were gathered from a human donor who received an intestinal transplant.

This clone was counted a single time. The gene calls are TRBV15 and TRBJ2-7; D remains unclear. This CDR3 is 13 amino acids long. Germline CDR1 is LNHNV and CDR2 is YYDKDF (reference sequence). V shed 1 base and J shed 2 bases, with 6 bases lying between them. CDR3: CATSRVAAYEQYF. The CDR3 DNA is TGTGCCACCAGCAGAGTGGCAGCCTACGAGCAGTACTTC.

This rearrangement joins TRBV18 to TRBJ1-2, with D possibly TRBD1 on 6 matching bases. The ends were cut back, 3 bases at V and 6 bases at J, with 11 bases in the middle. CDR1 KGHSH and CDR2 LQKENI come from the germline V gene. The CDR3 is 13 residues long. The CDR3 DNA is TGTGCCAGCTCACCTAGAGAGGGGGATGGCTACACCTTC. The encoded protein is CASSPREGDGYTF. Supplemented by reference TRBV18 and TRBJ1-2, the full variable domain reads NAGVMQNPRHLVRRRGQEARLRCSPMKGHSHVYWYRQLPEEGLKFMVYLQKENIIDESGMPKERFSAEFPKEGPSILRIQQVVRGDSAAYFCASSPREGDGYTFGSGTRLTVV.

The V gene is TRBV11-2, the J gene TRBJ1-4; possible D gene TRBD1, 6 bases. V was cut by 5 bases and J by 6 bases, with 13 bases left in between. Germline values: CDR1 SGHAT, CDR2 FQNNGV. The CDR3 runs to 14 residues. CDR3: CASSLTGFDEKLFF. The DNA for the CDR3 is TGTGCCAGCAGCCTTACAGGGTTTGATGAAAAACTGTTTTTT.

V usage is TRBV27 and J usage is TRBJ1-2, with D possibly TRBD1 on 6 matching bases. This CDR3 is built from 17 residues. Trimming removed 6 bases at V and 6 bases at J, with 26 bases between. In germline, CDR1 is MNHEY, CDR2 SMNVEV (reference sequence). The CDR3 loop reads CASRSLGAGAPPDGYTF. DNA for the CDR3: TGTGCCAGCAGATCCCTGGGGGCAGGGGCCCCCCCCGATGGCTACACCTTC.

V gene TRBV19 combines with J gene TRBJ2-2, with a possible D match to TRBD2 (5 bases). The germline V and J ends were trimmed by 6 bases and 5 bases, with 13 bases remaining between them. The CDR3 is made up of 14 amino acids. Germline V gene lookup returns CDR1 LNHDA and CDR2 SQIVND (reference sequence). The CDR3 DNA follows: TGTGCCAGTAGCGGGGTCGCATTTACCGGGGAGCTGTTTTTT. As protein: CASSGVAFTGELFF.

This rearrangement joins TRBV29-1 to TRBJ1-4; D is uncertain. This CDR3 comprises 12 residues. The V gene's germline CDR1 is SQVTM and CDR2 ANQGSEA. V was clipped by 7 bases and J by 8 bases, with 14 bases between them. DNA for the CDR3: TGCAGCGGATTTAGTGACTCAGAAAAACTGTTTTTT. Residues: CSGFSDSEKLFF. The full variable domain, in which reference TRBV29-1 and TRBJ1-4 provide the parts outside the CDR3, is SAVISQKPSRDICQRGTSLTIQCQVDSQVTMMFWYRQQPGQSLTLIATANQGSEATYESGFVIDKFPISRPNLTFSTLTVSNMSPEDSSIYLCSGFSDSEKLFFGSGTQLSVL.

The rearrangement joins TRBV5-6 to TRBJ2-1, with 11 bases identical to TRBD2. The V and J ends lost 0 bases and 4 bases, in that order; junction bases with no gene match: 3. Germline V gene sequence: CDR1 SGHDT, CDR2 YYEEEE. This CDR3 has 16 amino acids. CDR3: CASSLGLAGTYNEQFF. Here the CDR3 DNA reads TGTGCCAGCAGCTTGGGACTAGCGGGAACTTACAATGAGCAGTTCTTC.

The gene calls are TRBV11-3 and TRBJ1-2, with 8 nucleotides matching TRBD1. Trimming took 4 bases from V and 7 from J; bases not matched to a gene: 11. The CDR3 is 15 residues long. The germline gives CDR1 SGHNT, CDR2 YENEEA. The DNA for the CDR3 is TGTGCCAGCAGCTCTGCTGGGACAGGCCCTAGTGGCTACACCTTC. Its protein is CASSSAGTGPSGYTF. The variable domain in full, completed from reference TRBV11-3 and TRBJ1-2, reads EAGVVQSPRYKIIEKKQPVAFWCNPISGHNTLYWYLQNLGQGPELLIRYENEEAVDDSQLPKDRFSAERLKGVDSTLKIQPAELGDSAVYLCASSSAGTGPSGYTFGSGTRLTVV.

V gene TRBV5-4 combines with J gene TRBJ1-1; a weak D match, TRBD1 (6 bases). The V gene's germline CDR1 is SGHNT and CDR2 YYREEE (reference sequence). The CDR3 is made up of 16 amino acids. V lost 1 base and J lost 4, with 17 bases in between. CDR3 sequence: CASSLWGGILSTEAFF. CDR3 coding DNA: TGTGCCAGCAGCTTGTGGGGGGGCATCCTATCCACTGAAGCTTTCTTT.

The rearrangement joins TRBV9 to TRBJ2-1; D call uncertain. V was cut by 1 base and J by 0 bases, with 8 bases left in between. CDR1 is SGDLS and CDR2 is YYNGEE in the germline V gene. This CDR3 contains 15 residues. CDR3 sequence (DNA): TGTGCCAGCAGCGTATTAACGGGCTCCTACAATGAGCAGTTCTTC. It encodes CASSVLTGSYNEQFF.

The rearrangement uses TRBV7-4 and TRBJ1-6, with 9 bases fitting TRBD1. Germline lookup yields CDR1 SGHVT and CDR2 SQSDAQ. The CDR3 has 19 residues. Trimming cost V 0 bases and J 7 bases; bases outside gene matches: 13. The CDR3 nucleotides read TGTGCCAGCAGCTTAGCTTGCACTCGTGTTGGACAGGGGAATTCACCCCTCCACTTT. Translated: CASSLACTRVGQGNSPLHF.

The V call is TRBV5-8, the J call TRBJ2-3, with 9 nucleotides matching TRBD1. This CDR3 has 17 amino acids. Germline loops: CDR1 SGHTS, CDR2 YDEGEE. V gave up 1 base and J gave up 5 bases; unmatched junction bases: 11. The CDR3 here is CASSLLGQGFVGDTQYF. The DNA for the CDR3 is TGTGCCAGCAGCTTGTTGGGACAGGGCTTTGTTGGAGATACGCAGTATTTT.

The chain is built from TRBV19 and TRBJ2-2, with 12 bases identical to TRBD2. V trimming: 8 bases; J trimming: 4 bases; junction bases outside the gene matches: 5. Germline assignment: CDR1 LNHDA and CDR2 SQIVND (reference sequence). The CDR3 sequence is 15 residues long. In DNA form, the CDR3 reads TGTGCCAGTGGAGGACTAGCGGGGTTCACCGGGGAGCTGTTTTTT. Amino acids: CASGGLAGFTGELFF.

CDR3 sequence (DNA): TGTGCCAGCAGTGCTGGGGCCGGCGGGGAGCTGTTTTTT. Amino acid sequence: CASSAGAGGELFF. The chain links TRBV2 to TRBJ2-2; a weak D match, TRBD1 (5 bases). The CDR3 runs to 13 residues. Germline V gene data show CDR1 as SNHLY and CDR2 as FYNNEI. The V and J ends lost 4 bases and 7 bases respectively, with 10 bases between them.

V gene TRBV4-3 combines with J gene TRBJ2-1; 10 nucleotides align to TRBD2. Trimming cost V 0 bases and J 9 bases; bases outside gene matches: 5. This CDR3 region has 15 residues. Germline V gene data show CDR1 as LGHNA and CDR2 as YSLEER. The CDR3, as DNA: TGCGCCAGCAGCCAAGACAGCGGGGGGGCCGGTGAGCAGTTCTTC. Residues: CASSQDSGGAGEQFF.

The chain links TRBV15 to TRBJ1-5; D ambiguous. The CDR3 consists of 12 residues. The germline CDR1 and CDR2 sequences are LNHNV and YYDKDF (reference sequence). V was cut by 8 bases and J by 2 bases, with 7 bases left in between. The CDR3 loop reads CATSSGNQPQHF. The CDR3 bases are TGTGCCACCTCATCGGGCAATCAGCCCCAGCATTTT.

CDR3 nucleotides: TGTGCCAGCAGTGAGATAGCTGTGTACAATGAGCAGTTCTTC. Residues: CASSEIAVYNEQFF. The chain recombines TRBV2 with TRBJ2-1; no reliable D call. Trimming left V 3 bases short and J 4 bases short, with 10 bases between. CDR1 and CDR2 from the germline V gene are SNHLY and FYNNEI. The CDR3 covers 14 residues.

The chain links TRBV28 to TRBJ2-1; D not certain. The V end lost 3 bases, the J end lost 8 bases, and 8 bases lay between the germline ends. CDR3 size: 12 residues. Germline lookup yields CDR1 MDHEN and CDR2 SYDVKM. The CDR3, as DNA: TGTGCCAGCAGTTTCTGGGCCCATGAGCAGTTCTTC. Translating gives CASSFWAHEQFF.

This clone was seen once. This chain uses TRBV4-1 with TRBJ2-1; tentatively, D is TRBD2 (6 bases). The CDR3 extends over 17 amino acids. Germline CDR1 MGHRA, CDR2 YSYEKL. The V gene lost 0 bases and the J gene lost 2 bases, with 14 bases spanning the gap. The CDR3 coding sequence is TGCGCCAGCAGCCAAGATCGGAGGGGAAAGACCTACAATGAGCAGTTCTTC. It translates to CASSQDRRGKTYNEQFF.

The chain recombines TRBV18 with TRBJ1-5; D is uncertain. Per germline, CDR1 KGHSH and CDR2 LQKENI. V lost 3 bases to trimming and J lost 3 bases, with 6 bases between them. The CDR3 length is 13 residues. This CDR3 is CASSPDNNQPQHF. The CDR3 DNA is TGTGCCAGCTCACCCGACAACAATCAGCCCCAGCATTTT.